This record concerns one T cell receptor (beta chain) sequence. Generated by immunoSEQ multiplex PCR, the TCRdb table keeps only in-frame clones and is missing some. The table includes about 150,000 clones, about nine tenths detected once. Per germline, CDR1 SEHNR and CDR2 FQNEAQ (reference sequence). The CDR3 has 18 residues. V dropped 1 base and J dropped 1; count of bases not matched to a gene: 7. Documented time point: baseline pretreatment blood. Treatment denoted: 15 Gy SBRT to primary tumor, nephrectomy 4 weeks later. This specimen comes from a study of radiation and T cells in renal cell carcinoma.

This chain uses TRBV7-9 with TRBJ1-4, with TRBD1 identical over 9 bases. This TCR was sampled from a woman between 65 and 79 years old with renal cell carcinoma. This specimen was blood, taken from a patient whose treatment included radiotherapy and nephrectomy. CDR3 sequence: CASSLGLRQGETNEKLFF. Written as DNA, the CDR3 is TGTGCCAGCAGCTTAGGACTGAGACAGGGGGAAACTAATGAAAAACTGTTTTTT. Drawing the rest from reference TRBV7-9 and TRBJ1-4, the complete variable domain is DTGVSQNPRHKITKRGQNVTFRCDPISEHNRLYWYRQTLGQGPEFLTYFQNEAQLEKSRLLSDRFSAERPKGSFSTLEIQRTEQGDSAMYLCASSLGLRQGETNEKLFFGSGTQLSVL.